This T cell receptor (beta chain) was found in a study of blood T cell repertoires in COVID-19. Across the whole study: PBMCs, B-cell-depleted T cells, or T cells were the source of the cDNA or gDNA that made up the material.

The assay was immunoSEQ multiplex PCR, and TCRdb's table has in-frame clones only and misses some. The sample shows roughly 170,000 clones, 70% to 85% of them seen only once. This sequence originates from a human donor in a cohort sampled during active COVID-19. The specimen was peripheral blood.

For the CDR3, the DNA is TGTGCCAGCAGCTTAGCAGGCTCTGGGGCCAACGTCCTGACTTTC. It is translated as CASSLAGSGANVLTF. The gene calls are TRBV7-3 and TRBJ2-6, with D unclear. The germline CDR1 and CDR2 sequences are SGHTA and FQGTGA. The V gene lost 2 bases and the J gene lost 0 bases, with 5 bases spanning the gap. CDR3 size: 15 residues.